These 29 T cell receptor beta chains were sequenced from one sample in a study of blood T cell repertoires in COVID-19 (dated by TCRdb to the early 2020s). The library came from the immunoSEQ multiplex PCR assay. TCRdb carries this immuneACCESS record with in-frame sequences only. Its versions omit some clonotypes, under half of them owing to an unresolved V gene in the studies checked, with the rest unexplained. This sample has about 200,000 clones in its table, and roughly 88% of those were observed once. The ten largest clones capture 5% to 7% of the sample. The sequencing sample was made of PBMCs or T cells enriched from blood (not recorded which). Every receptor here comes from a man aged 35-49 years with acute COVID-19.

The CDR3 nucleotides read TGCGCCAGCAGCCTAGGGAGCGGGCCGTCCTACGAGCAGTACTTC. It codes for CASSLGSGPSYEQYF. The chain combines TRBV4-3 with TRBJ2-7; D might be TRBD2 (6 bases). CDR3 size: 15 residues. The germline V and J ends were trimmed by 4 bases and 1 base, with 14 bases remaining between them. CDR1 LGHNA and CDR2 YSLEER come from the germline V gene.

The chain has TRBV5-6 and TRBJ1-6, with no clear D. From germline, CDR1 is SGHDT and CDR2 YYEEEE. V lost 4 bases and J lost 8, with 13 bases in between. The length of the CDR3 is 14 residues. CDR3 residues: CASSEGGRDSPLHF. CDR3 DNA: TGTGCCAGCAGCGAGGGCGGGCGGGATTCACCCCTCCACTTT.

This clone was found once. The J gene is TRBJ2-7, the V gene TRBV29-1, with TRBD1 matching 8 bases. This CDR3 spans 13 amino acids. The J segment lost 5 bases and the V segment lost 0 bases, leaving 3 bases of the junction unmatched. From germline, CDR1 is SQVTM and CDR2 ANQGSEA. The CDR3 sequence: CSVEEDRVHEQYF. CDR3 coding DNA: TGCAGCGTTGAAGAGGACAGGGTCCACGAGCAGTACTTC.

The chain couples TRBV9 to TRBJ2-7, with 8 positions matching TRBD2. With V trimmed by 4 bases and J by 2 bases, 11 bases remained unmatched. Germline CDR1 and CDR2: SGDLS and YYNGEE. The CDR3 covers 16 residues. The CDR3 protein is CASSLTPTSGTYEQYF. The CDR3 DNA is TGTGCCAGCAGCTTAACCCCAACTAGCGGAACCTACGAGCAGTACTTC.

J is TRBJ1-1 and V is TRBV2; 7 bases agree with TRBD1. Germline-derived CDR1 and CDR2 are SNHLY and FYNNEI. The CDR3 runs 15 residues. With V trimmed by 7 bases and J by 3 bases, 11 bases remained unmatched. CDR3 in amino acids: CASKGRGRKDTEAFF. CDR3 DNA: TGTGCCAGCAAGGGCAGGGGGAGGAAGGACACTGAAGCTTTCTTT.

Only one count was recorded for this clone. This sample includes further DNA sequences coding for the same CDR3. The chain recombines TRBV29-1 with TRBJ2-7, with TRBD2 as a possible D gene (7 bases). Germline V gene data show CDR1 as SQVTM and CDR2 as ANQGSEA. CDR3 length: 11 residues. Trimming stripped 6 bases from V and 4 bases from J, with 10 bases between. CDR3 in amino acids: CSVRGGYEQYF. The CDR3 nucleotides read TGCAGCGTGAGGGGGGGGTACGAGCAGTACTTC.

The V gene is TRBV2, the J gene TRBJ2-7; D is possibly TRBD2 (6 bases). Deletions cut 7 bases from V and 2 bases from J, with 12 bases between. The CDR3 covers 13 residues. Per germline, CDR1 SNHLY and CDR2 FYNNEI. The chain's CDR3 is CASTVGGTYEQYF. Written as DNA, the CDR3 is TGTGCCAGCACCGTGGGGGGAACCTACGAGCAGTACTTC.

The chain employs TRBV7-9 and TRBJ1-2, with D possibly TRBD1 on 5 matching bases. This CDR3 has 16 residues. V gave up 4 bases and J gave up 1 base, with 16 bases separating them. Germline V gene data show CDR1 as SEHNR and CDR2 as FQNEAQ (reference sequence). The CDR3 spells CASSSARTQGNYGYTF. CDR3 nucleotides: TGTGCCAGCAGCTCGGCCCGGACCCAGGGTAACTATGGCTACACCTTC. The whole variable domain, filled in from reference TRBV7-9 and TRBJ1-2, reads DTGVSQNPRHKITKRGQNVTFRCDPISEHNRLYWYRQTLGQGPEFLTYFQNEAQLEKSRLLSDRFSAERPKGSFSTLEIQRTEQGDSAMYLCASSSARTQGNYGYTFGSGTRLTVV.

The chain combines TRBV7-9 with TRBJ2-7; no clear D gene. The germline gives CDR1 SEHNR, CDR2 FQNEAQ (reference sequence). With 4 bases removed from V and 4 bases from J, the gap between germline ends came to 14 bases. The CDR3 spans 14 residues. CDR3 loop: CASSSRKFQYEQYF. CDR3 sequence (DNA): TGTGCCAGCAGCTCGAGGAAATTTCAATACGAGCAGTACTTC.

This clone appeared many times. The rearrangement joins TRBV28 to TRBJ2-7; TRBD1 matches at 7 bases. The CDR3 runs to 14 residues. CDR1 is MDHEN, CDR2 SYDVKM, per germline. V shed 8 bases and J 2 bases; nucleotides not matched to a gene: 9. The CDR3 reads CASGRGTEPYEQYF. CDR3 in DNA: TGTGCCAGCGGAAGGGGGACAGAGCCCTACGAGCAGTACTTC.

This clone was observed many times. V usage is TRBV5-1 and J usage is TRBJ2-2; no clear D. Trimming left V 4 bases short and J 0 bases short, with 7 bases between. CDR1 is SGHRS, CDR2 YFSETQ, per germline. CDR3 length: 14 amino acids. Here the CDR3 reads CASSRTTNTGELFF. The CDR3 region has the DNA TGCGCCAGCAGCCGCACAACGAACACCGGGGAGCTGTTTTTT. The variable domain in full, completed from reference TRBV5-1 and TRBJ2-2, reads KAGVTQTPRYLIKTRGQQVTLSCSPISGHRSVSWYQQTPGQGLQFLFEYFSETQRNKGNFPGRFSGRQFSNSRSEMNVSTLELGDSALYLCASSRTTNTGELFFGEGSRLTVL.

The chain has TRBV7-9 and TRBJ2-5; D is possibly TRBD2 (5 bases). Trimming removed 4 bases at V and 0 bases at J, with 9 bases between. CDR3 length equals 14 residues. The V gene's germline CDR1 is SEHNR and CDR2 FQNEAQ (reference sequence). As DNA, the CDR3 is TGTGCCAGCAGCTATGCGGGTAACCAAGAGACCCAGTACTTC. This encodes CASSYAGNQETQYF.

This chain's CDR3 is CASSERGAGANTEAFF. The CDR3 DNA follows: TGTGCCAGCAGTGAACGGGGGGCTGGCGCGAACACTGAAGCTTTCTTT. The genes are TRBV6-1 and TRBJ1-1; a weak D match, TRBD1 (6 bases). The CDR3 runs 16 residues. V was clipped by 2 bases and J by 1 base, with 14 bases between them. Germline CDR1 reads MNHNS; CDR2 reads SASEGT.

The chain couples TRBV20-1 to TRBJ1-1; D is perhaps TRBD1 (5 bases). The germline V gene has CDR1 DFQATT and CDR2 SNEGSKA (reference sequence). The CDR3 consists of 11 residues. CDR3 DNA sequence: TGCAGGGGGGGGAGGAACACTGAAGCTTTCTTT. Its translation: CRGGRNTEAFF.

CDR3: CASSYPGQGLRGYTF. The CDR3 coding sequence is TGTGCCAGCAGCTATCCGGGACAGGGGCTTCGTGGCTACACCTTC. The chain has TRBV28 and TRBJ1-2; TRBD1 aligns across 10 bases. CDR1 and CDR2 (germline): MDHEN, SYDVKM. CDR3 size: 15 residues. J lost 7 bases, V lost 6 bases, and 11 bases had no gene match.

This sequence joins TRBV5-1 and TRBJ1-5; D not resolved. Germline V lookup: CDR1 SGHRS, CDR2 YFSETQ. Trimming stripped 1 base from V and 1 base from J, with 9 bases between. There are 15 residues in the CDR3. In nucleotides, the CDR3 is TGCGCCAGCAGCTTGCTAGGAGACAGCAATCAGCCCCAGCATTTT. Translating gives CASSLLGDSNQPQHF. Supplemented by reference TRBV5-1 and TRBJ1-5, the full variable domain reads KAGVTQTPRYLIKTRGQQVTLSCSPISGHRSVSWYQQTPGQGLQFLFEYFSETQRNKGNFPGRFSGRQFSNSRSEMNVSTLELGDSALYLCASSLLGDSNQPQHFGDGTRLSIL.

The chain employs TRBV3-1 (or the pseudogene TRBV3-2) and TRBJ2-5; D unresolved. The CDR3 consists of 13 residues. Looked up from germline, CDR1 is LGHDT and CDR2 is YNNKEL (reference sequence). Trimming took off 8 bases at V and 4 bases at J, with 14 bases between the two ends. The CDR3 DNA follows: TGTGCCAGCGGCGACCGGCAGGTAGAGACCCAGTACTTC. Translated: CASGDRQVETQYF.

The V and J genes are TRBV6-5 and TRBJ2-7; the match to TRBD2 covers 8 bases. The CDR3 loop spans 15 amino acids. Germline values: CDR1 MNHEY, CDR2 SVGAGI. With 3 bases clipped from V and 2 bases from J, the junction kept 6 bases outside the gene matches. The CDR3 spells CASSYTTSGAYEQYF. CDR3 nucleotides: TGTGCCAGCAGTTATACTACTAGCGGAGCCTACGAGCAGTACTTC.

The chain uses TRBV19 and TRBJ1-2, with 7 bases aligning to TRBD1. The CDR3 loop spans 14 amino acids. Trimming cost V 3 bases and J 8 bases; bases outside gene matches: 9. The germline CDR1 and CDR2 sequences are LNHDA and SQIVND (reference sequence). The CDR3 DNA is TGTGCCAGTAGTATTATGGGACAGACAAGCGGCTACACCTTC. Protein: CASSIMGQTSGYTF.

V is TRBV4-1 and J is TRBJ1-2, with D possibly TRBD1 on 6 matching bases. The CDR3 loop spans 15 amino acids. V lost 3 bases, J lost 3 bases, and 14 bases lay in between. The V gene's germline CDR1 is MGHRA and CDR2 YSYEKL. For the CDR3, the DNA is TGCGCCAGCAGCCAGACCGCAGGGGCGGACTATGGCTACACCTTC. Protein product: CASSQTAGADYGYTF.

CDR3 sequence (DNA): TGTGCCAGCTCAATGGGACAGGTAGGAAACACTGAAGCTTTCTTT. It codes for CASSMGQVGNTEAFF. V gene TRBV18 combines with J gene TRBJ1-1; 8 bases agree with TRBD1. The germline V gene has CDR1 KGHSH and CDR2 LQKENI. The V gene end was trimmed by 5 bases and the J gene end by 2 bases; junction bases not matched to a gene: 7. The CDR3 consists of 15 residues.

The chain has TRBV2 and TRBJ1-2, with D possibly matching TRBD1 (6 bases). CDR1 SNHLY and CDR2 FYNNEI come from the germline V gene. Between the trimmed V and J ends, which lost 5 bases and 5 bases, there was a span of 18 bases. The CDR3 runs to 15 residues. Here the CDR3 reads CASSPPGQGRYGYTF. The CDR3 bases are TGTGCCAGCAGTCCCCCAGGGCAGGGGCGTTATGGCTACACCTTC.

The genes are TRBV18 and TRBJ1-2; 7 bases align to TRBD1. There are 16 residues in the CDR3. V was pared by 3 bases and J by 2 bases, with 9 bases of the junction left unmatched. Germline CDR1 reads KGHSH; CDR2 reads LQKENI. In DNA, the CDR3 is TGTGCCAGCTCACCGGGGACAGCTACTGCAAACTATGGCTACACCTTC. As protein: CASSPGTATANYGYTF.

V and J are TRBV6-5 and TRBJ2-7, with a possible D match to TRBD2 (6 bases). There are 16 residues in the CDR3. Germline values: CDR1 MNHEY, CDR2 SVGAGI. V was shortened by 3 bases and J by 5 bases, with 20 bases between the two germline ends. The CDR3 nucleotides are TGTGCCAGCAGTTATGCGGGTACAGTGGCGGGGCACGAGCAGTACTTC. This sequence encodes CASSYAGTVAGHEQYF.

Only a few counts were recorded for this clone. The CDR3 protein is CASSFVAGGVGEQYF. CDR3 sequence (DNA): TGTGCCAGCAGTTTCGTAGCGGGAGGAGTGGGGGAGCAGTACTTC. The gene calls are TRBV28 and TRBJ2-7; 10 positions match TRBD2. The ends lost 3 bases at V and 7 bases at J; junction bases unmatched: 9. Germline-derived CDR1 and CDR2 are MDHEN and SYDVKM. This CDR3 region has 15 residues.

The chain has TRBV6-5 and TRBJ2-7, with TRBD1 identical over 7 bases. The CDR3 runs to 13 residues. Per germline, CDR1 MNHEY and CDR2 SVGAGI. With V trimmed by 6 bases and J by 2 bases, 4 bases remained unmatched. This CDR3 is CASSDRAPYEQYF. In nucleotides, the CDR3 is TGTGCCAGCAGCGACAGGGCGCCCTACGAGCAGTACTTC.

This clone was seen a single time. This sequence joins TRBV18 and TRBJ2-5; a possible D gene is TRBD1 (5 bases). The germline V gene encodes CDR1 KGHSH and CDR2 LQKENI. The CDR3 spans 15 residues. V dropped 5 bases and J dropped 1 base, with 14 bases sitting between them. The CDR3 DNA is TGTGCCAGCTCAGTCATTCTGGGGCCCCAAGAGACCCAGTACTTC. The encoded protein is CASSVILGPQETQYF.

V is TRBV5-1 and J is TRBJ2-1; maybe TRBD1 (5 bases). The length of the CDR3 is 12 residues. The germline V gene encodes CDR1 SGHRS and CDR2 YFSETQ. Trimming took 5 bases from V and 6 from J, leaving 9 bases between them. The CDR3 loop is CASSRQGNEQFF. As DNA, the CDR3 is TGCGCCAGCAGTCGGCAGGGCAATGAGCAGTTCTTC.

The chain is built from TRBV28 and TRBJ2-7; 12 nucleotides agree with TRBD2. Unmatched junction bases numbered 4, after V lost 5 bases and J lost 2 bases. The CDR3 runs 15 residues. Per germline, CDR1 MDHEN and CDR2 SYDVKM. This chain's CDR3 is CASSVGLAGPYEQYF. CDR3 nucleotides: TGTGCCAGCAGTGTGGGACTAGCGGGCCCCTACGAGCAGTACTTC. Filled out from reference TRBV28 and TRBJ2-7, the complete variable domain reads DVKVTQSSRYLVKRTGEKVFLECVQDMDHENMFWYRQDPGLGLRLIYFSYDVKMKEKGDIPEGYSVSREKKERFSLILESASTNQTSMYLCASSVGLAGPYEQYFGPGTRLTVT.